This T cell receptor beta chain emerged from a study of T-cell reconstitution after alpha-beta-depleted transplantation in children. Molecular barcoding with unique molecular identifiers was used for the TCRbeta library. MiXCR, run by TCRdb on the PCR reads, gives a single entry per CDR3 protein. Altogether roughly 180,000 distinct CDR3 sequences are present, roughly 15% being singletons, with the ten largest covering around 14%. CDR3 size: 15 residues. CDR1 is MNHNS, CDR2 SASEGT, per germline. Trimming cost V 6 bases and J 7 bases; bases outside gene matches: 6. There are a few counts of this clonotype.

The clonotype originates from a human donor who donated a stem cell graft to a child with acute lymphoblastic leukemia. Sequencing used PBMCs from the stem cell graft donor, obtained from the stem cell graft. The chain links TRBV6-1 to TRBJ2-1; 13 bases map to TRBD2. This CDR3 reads CASRRTSGSFNEQFF. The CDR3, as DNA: TGTGCCAGCAGGCGGACTAGCGGGAGTTTTAATGAGCAGTTCTTC.